This TCR beta chain was captured by sequencing in a study of Graves' ophthalmopathy and Graves' hyperthyroidism. Overall study: Peripheral blood was gathered at first diagnosis, ahead of any treatment whatsoever. Study-level findings and limits: Ophthalmopathy progression was predicted with 70.59% sensitivity and 72% to 80% specificity.

This clonotype appeared many times. Its antigen is not known. The study amplified TCR beta CDR3 regions using RNA transcripts. Second-round multiplex PCR came after a first-round RT-PCR that employed HTBI primers. MiXCR, run by TCRdb on the multiplex PCR reads, gives a single entry per CDR3 protein. The repertoire holds 400,000 to 500,000 distinct CDR3 sequences, around 20% seen once, with under 3.5% in the top ten. The ends were cut back, 5 bases at V and 2 bases at J, with 7 bases in the middle. The CDR3 has 12 residues. Germline lookup yields CDR1 SGHTA and CDR2 FQGNSA. The study recruited hyperthyroidism patients aged 18 to 65 who were newly diagnosed, under 2 months' duration. Patients with other autoimmune diseases, uncontrolled infections, pregnancy or lactation were excluded.

The sample consisted of peripheral blood. This receptor was taken from a young woman with stable Graves' hyperthyroidism. The V and J genes are TRBV7-2 and TRBJ2-7; D is unclear. The CDR3 loop reads CASSQGTYEQYF. CDR3 sequence (DNA): TGTGCCAGCAGCCAAGGTACCTACGAGCAGTACTTC.